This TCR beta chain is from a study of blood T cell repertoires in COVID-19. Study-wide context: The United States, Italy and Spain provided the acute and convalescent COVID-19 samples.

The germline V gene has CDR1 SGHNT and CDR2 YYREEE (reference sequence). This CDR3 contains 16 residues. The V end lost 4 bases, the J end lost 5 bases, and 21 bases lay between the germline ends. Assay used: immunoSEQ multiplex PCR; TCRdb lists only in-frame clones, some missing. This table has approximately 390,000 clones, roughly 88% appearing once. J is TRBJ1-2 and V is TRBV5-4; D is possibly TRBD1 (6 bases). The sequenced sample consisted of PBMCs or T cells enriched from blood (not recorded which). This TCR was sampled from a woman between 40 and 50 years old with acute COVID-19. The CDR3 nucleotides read TGTGCCAGCAGCGATATCCTATCATACAGGGCGTATGGCTACACCTTC. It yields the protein CASSDILSYRAYGYTF.